The next 5 T cell receptor beta chains were all read from a single sample in a study of T cells after somatic rescue of genetic block. TCRdb's table, derived via immunoSEQ multiplex PCR, lists solely in-frame clones and lacks some. The table records fewer than 150,000 clones, 90% to 95% of them present only once. Sequencing was carried out using peripheral blood mononuclear cells (PBMCs). These receptors came from a woman under 30.

This chain joins TRBV2 and TRBJ2-2; 8 bases match TRBD2. V trimming: 4 bases; J trimming: 3 bases; junction bases outside the gene matches: 7. In germline, CDR1 is SNHLY, CDR2 FYNNEI. The CDR3 length is 16 residues. The CDR3, as DNA: TGTGCCAGCAGTGTCCGGGAGGGAGCGTACACCGGGGAGCTGTTTTTT. Encoded protein: CASSVREGAYTGELFF.

The chain uses TRBV30 and TRBJ1-2; tentatively, D is TRBD1 (5 bases). Germline V gives CDR1 GTSNPN, CDR2 SVGIG (reference sequence). Trimming shortened V by 3 bases and J by 4 bases, and 15 bases separated the two germline ends. The CDR3 has 14 residues. The DNA for the CDR3 is TGTGCCTGGAGCAAGACAGCCGGGGGCTATGGCTACACCTTC. Amino acid sequence: CAWSKTAGGYGYTF.

The chain has TRBV7-9 and TRBJ1-1; D is uncertain. From germline, CDR1 is SEHNR and CDR2 FQNEAQ (reference sequence). Trimming removed 2 bases from V and 3 bases from J, with 13 bases in between. CDR3 length: 15 residues. The CDR3 DNA reads TGTGCCAGCAGCTTACCCGGACGGACGTACACTGAAGCTTTCTTT. Translated, it gives CASSLPGRTYTEAFF.

The chain is built from TRBV19 and TRBJ2-7, with a tentative D call TRBD1 (7 bases). Germline V CDR1 and CDR2: LNHDA, SQIVND (reference sequence). Trimming removed 6 bases at V and 0 bases at J, with 24 bases between. CDR3 size: 18 residues. DNA of the CDR3: TGTGCCAGTAGAGAGGGGGCCTCCGGGACTCGGCCCTCCTACGAGCAGTACTTC. This encodes CASREGASGTRPSYEQYF.

This clone occurred a few times. The rearrangement joins TRBV7-2 to TRBJ2-7, with D perhaps matching TRBD1 (5 bases). Trimming left V 2 bases short and J 4 bases short, with 9 bases between. Germline lookup yields CDR1 SGHTA and CDR2 FQGNSA. This CDR3 comprises 13 residues. The DNA for the CDR3 is TGTGCCAGCAGCTTACGTTGGACATACGAGCAGTACTTC. Translated, it gives CASSLRWTYEQYF.